This T cell receptor (beta chain) was identified during a study of shared clonotypes between healthy human individuals. V gave up 5 bases and J gave up 9 bases, with 11 bases separating them. CDR1 and CDR2 (germline): MDHEN, SYDVKM. The CDR3 consists of 12 residues. Here immunoSEQ multiplex PCR was the method, and the copy in TCRdb shows in-frame clones only, minus some. Here the sample spans about 990,000 clones, 75% to 85% being singletons. The specimen sequenced was memory CD4+ T cells from PBMCs. Subset of the sample: CD45RA-negative fraction. This sequence joins TRBV28 and TRBJ2-1, with D possibly TRBD2 on 5 matching bases. The sequence derives from a young man in good health. Some clones in this sample may be carry-over from other donors' samples. The CDR3 sequence: CASSPRRAEQFF. CDR3 nucleotide sequence: TGTGCCAGCAGTCCCCGGCGGGCTGAGCAGTTCTTC.